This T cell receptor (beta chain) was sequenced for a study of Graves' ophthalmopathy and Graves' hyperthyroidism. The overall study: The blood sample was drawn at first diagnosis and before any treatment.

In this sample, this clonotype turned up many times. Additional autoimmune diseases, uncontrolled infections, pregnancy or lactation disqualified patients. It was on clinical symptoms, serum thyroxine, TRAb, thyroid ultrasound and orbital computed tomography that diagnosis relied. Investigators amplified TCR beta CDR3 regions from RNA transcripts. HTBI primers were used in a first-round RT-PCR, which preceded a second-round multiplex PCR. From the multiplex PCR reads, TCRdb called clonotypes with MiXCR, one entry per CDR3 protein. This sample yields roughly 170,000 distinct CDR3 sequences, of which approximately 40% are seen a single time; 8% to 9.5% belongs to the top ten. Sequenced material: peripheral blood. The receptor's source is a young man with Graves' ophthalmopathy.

The CDR3 bases are TGCAGTGCTAGATACTACGACAGAGGGGAGACCCAGTACTTC. Residues: CSARYYDRGETQYF. The chain has TRBV20-1 and TRBJ2-5; D may be TRBD1 or TRBD2 (5 bases each). The V end was cut by 2 bases, the J end by 5 bases, with 15 bases between. The CDR3 loop spans 14 amino acids. Germline V CDR1 and CDR2: DFQATT, SNEGSKA (reference sequence).